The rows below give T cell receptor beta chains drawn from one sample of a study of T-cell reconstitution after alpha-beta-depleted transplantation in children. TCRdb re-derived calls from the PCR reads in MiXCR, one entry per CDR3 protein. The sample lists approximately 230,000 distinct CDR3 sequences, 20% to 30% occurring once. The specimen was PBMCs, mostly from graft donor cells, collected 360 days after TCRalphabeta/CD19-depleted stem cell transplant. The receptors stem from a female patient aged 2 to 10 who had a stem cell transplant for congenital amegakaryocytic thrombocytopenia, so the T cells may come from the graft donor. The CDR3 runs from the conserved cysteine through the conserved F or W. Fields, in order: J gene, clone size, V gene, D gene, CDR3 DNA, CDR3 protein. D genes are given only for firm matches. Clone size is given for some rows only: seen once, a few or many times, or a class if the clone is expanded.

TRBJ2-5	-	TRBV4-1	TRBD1	TGCGCCAGCAGCCATGACGGGGACAGGGGGCGGGTGACCCAGTACTTC	CASSHDGDRGRVTQYF
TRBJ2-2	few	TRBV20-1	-	TGCAGTGCTAGGCCGGGCGAACGGAACACCGGGGAGCTGTTTTTT	CSARPGERNTGELFF
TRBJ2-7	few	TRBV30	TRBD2	TGTGCCTGGGAAGCGGGAGGTGGGGTCTACGAGCAGTACTTC	CAWEAGGGVYEQYF
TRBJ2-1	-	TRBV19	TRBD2	TGTGCCAGTAGTAAAGTGGTGGTAGCGGGAGTGCCTGCCAATGAGCAGTTCTTC	CASSKVVVAGVPANEQFF
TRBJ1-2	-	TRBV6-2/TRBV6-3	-	TGTGCCAGCACATATCCGTCAGGTTCGGTGGGCTACACCTTC	CASTYPSGSVGYTF
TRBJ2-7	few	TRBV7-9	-	TGTGCCAGCAGCCCCGGGACGCCCCCCTACGAGCAGTACTTC	CASSPGTPPYEQYF
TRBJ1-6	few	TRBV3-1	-	TGTGCCAGCAGCCAAGCGAGGTCACCCCTCCACTTT	CASSQARSPLHF
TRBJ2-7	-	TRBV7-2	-	TGTGCCAGCAGCTTAGTGACAGATACTCTCGACGAGCAGTACTTC	CASSLVTDTLDEQYF
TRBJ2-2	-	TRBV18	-	TGTGCCAGCTCACCACGGGGGACTTCCACCGGGGAGCTGTTTTTT	CASSPRGTSTGELFF
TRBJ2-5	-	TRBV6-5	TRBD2	TGTGCCAGCAGTTACTCGAGTGGCGGGAGGGCCTATGAGACCCAGTACTTC	CASSYSSGGRAYETQYF
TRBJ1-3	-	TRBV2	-	TGTGCCAGCAGTGAAGTACCAGGAAACACCATATATTTT	CASSEVPGNTIYF
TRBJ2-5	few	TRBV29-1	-	TGCAGCGTTGAGAAAGGGGTCGAGACCCAGTACTTC	CSVEKGVETQYF
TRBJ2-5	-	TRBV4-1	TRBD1	TGCGCCAGCAGCCAGACAAGGGGGCAGGGGGCCGGGGAGACCCAGTACTTC	CASSQTRGQGAGETQYF
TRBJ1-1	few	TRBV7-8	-	TGTGCCAGCAGCTTATTAGTGGGCAGGATGAACACTGAAGCTTTCTTT	CASSLLVGRMNTEAFF
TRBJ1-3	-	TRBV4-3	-	TGCGCCAGCAGCCAAGATTCGGATATCTCTGGAAACACCATATATTTT	CASSQDSDISGNTIYF
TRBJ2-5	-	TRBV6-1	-	TGTGCCAGCACCTGGGACCACACAGGGGAGACCCAGTACTTC	CASTWDHTGETQYF
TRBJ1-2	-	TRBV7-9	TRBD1	TGTGCCAGCAGCTTGGCCGGACAGGATGGCTACACCTTC	CASSLAGQDGYTF
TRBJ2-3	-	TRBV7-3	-	TGTGCCAGCAGCTTAGCCGCTAGAGATACGCAGTATTTT	CASSLAARDTQYF
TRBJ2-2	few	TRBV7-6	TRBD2	TGTGCCAGCAGCTTACCAGCGGGATCCAACACCGGGGAGCTGTTTTTT	CASSLPAGSNTGELFF
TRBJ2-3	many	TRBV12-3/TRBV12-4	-	TGTGCCAGCAGTCCCGCGGCAGATACGCAGTATTTT	CASSPAADTQYF
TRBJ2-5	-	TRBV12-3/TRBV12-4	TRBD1	TGTGCCAGCAGTCCTCGGACAGGGGCAGGGCAAGAGACCCAGTACTTC	CASSPRTGAGQETQYF
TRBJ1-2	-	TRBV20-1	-	TGCAGTGCTAGCCATGGACAGCTTAATGGCTACACCTTC	CSASHGQLNGYTF
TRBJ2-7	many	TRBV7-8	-	TGTGCCAGCAGCTTAGGGGGCCGGCAGGAGCAGTACTTC	CASSLGGRQEQYF
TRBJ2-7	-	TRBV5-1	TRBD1	TGCGCCAGCAGCTGGAAGGGGACAGGGGGCTACGAGCAGTACTTC	CASSWKGTGGYEQYF
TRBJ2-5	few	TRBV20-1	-	TGCAGTGCTAGATTTCTGGGTCCCCCAGAGACCCAGTACTTC	CSARFLGPPETQYF
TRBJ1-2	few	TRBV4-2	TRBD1	TGTGCCAGCAGCCAAGAAGAGACAGGGTTTTTTAACTATGGCTACACCTTC	CASSQEETGFFNYGYTF
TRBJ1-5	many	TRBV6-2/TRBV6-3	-	TGTGCCAGCAGTTATGGGAACAGGGTGCTATATCAGCCCCAGCATTTT	CASSYGNRVLYQPQHF
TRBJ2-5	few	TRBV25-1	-	TGTGCCAGCACCGACAGTGCTGGTAAAGAGACCCAGTACTTC	CASTDSAGKETQYF
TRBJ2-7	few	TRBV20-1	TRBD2	TGCAGTGCTAGTCCAGCGGGATCCTCCTACGAGCAGTACTTC	CSASPAGSSYEQYF
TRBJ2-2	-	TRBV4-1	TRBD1	TGCGCCAGCAGCCCCCTGACAGGGGCCGGGGAGCTGTTTTTT	CASSPLTGAGELFF
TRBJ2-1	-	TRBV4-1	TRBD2	TGCGCCAGCAGCCAAGATGCCACCTCTAGCGGGGGGATCAATGAGCAGTTCTTC	CASSQDATSSGGINEQFF
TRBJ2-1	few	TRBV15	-	TGTGCCACCAGCAGAGGGGCTCTCTCCTACAATGAGCAGTTCTTC	CATSRGALSYNEQFF
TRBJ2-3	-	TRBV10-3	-	TGTGCCATCAGAGGCACCACAGATACGCAGTATTTT	CAIRGTTDTQYF
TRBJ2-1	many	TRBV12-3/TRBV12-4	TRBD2	TGTGCCAGCAGTCCTAGCGGGGGGGCCAATGAGCAGTTCTTC	CASSPSGGANEQFF
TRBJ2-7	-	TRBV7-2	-	TGTGCCAGCAGCTTAACGTTTGGGGTTCCCTCTGTCGAGCAGTACTTC	CASSLTFGVPSVEQYF
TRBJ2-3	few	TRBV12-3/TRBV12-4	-	TGTGCCAGCAGTATTGGGGGTCACAGCACAAATACGCAGTATTTT	CASSIGGHSTNTQYF
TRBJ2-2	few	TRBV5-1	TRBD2	TGCGCCAGCACCATAGCGGGGACTACCGGGGAGCTGTTTTTT	CASTIAGTTGELFF
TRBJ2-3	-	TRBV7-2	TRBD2	TGTGCCAGCAGCCCGGGACTAGCGGGGGACGGCACAGATACGCAGTATTTT	CASSPGLAGDGTDTQYF
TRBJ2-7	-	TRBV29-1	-	TGCAGCGTCGTACAGGGTTCCCCCTACGAGCAGTACTTC	CSVVQGSPYEQYF
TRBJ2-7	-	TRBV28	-	TGTGCCAGCAGCGCCGCTAGCGCAAAGTCCTACGAGCAGTACTTC	CASSAASAKSYEQYF
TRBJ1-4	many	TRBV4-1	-	TGCGCCAGCAGCCTTACCCCGAGGAGGGATAAAGAAAAACTGTTTTTT	CASSLTPRRDKEKLFF